Below, 13 T cell receptor beta chains from the same sample are listed, as sequenced in a study of blood T cell repertoires in COVID-19. Clones were sequenced by immunoSEQ multiplex PCR, and TCRdb holds only the in-frame ones, with some missing. The sample shows 65,000 to 90,000 clones, about 91% of them seen only once. The sequencing input was peripheral blood. The receptors were gathered from a woman over 75 with acute or convalescent COVID-19.

The chain carries TRBV2 and TRBJ1-2; possible D gene TRBD1, 5 bases. With 6 bases removed from V and 6 bases from J, the gap between germline ends came to 14 bases. From germline, CDR1 is SNHLY and CDR2 FYNNEI. The CDR3 is made up of 13 amino acids. CDR3 amino acids: CASRTGREDGYTF. In nucleotides, the CDR3 is TGTGCCAGCAGAACCGGCAGGGAGGATGGCTACACCTTC.

The V call is TRBV7-2, the J call TRBJ2-7; D possibly corresponds to TRBD2 (6 bases). V gave up 0 bases and J gave up 4 bases, with 10 bases separating them. CDR1 SGHTA and CDR2 FQGNSA come from the germline V gene. The CDR3 runs to 14 residues. The CDR3 DNA follows: TGTGCCAGCAGCTTAGCGGGGGGTAGATACGAGCAGTACTTC. This translates into CASSLAGGRYEQYF. Drawing the rest from reference TRBV7-2 and TRBJ2-7, the complete variable domain is GAGVSQSPSNKVTEKGKDVELRCDPISGHTALYWYRQSLGQGLEFLIYFQGNSAPDKSGLPSDRFSAERTGGSVSTLTIQRTQQEDSAVYLCASSLAGGRYEQYFGPGTRLTVT.

This chain links TRBV5-1 with TRBJ1-2, with TRBD1 matching 9 bases. The germline CDR1 and CDR2 sequences are SGHRS and YFSETQ. V was pared by 4 bases and J by 10 bases, with 11 bases of the junction left unmatched. The CDR3 contains 14 residues. CDR3 amino acids: CASSRGQGGIIYTF. CDR3 DNA sequence: TGCGCCAGCAGCAGGGGACAGGGCGGCATAATCTACACCTTC.

Here the CDR3 reads CASVTGPGLAGQETQYF. The CDR3 nucleotides read TGCGCCAGCGTGACAGGCCCGGGACTAGCGGGCCAAGAGACCCAGTACTTC. The gene calls are TRBV5-1 and TRBJ2-5; 12 nucleotides line up with TRBD2. Germline CDR1 and CDR2: SGHRS and YFSETQ. The CDR3 extends over 17 amino acids. After removal of 7 bases from V and 1 base from J, the junction contained 11 bases not matched to a gene.

V gene TRBV7-9 combines with J gene TRBJ1-2; weak D call: TRBD1 (6 bases). Trimming took off 1 base at V and 7 bases at J, with 16 bases between the two ends. The length of the CDR3 is 15 residues. Germline CDR1 and CDR2: SEHNR and FQNEAQ (reference sequence). This CDR3 reads CASSLGGATGTGYTF. In DNA, the CDR3 is TGTGCCAGCAGCTTAGGAGGGGCAACAGGGACTGGCTACACCTTC.

The chain has TRBV5-4 and TRBJ2-3; D may be TRBD2 (5 bases). This CDR3 is 14 amino acids long. V was cut by 4 bases and J by 1 base, with 10 bases left in between. Germline assignment: CDR1 SGHNT and CDR2 YYREEE (reference sequence). CDR3 sequence (DNA): TGTGCCAGCAGCCTGGGAGATGGCACAGATACGCAGTATTTT. It translates to CASSLGDGTDTQYF.

V and J are TRBV5-4 and TRBJ2-1; 8 nucleotides agree with TRBD1. Germline values: CDR1 SGHNT, CDR2 YYREEE (reference sequence). V was clipped by 2 bases and J by 9 bases; unmatched bases: 4. CDR3 length: 13 amino acids. CDR3 amino acids: CASSFDRGGEQFF. CDR3 bases: TGTGCCAGCAGCTTTGACAGGGGCGGTGAGCAGTTCTTC.

V usage is TRBV6-5 and J usage is TRBJ1-2; 7 nucleotides align to TRBD1. Germline CDR1 reads MNHEY; CDR2 reads SVGAGI. V shed 6 bases and J 4 bases; nucleotides not matched to a gene: 8. The CDR3 is made up of 14 amino acids. CDR3 nucleotides: TGTGCCAGCAGGCACGGGACAGACATCTATGGCTACACCTTC. This codes for CASRHGTDIYGYTF.

This clone was recorded once. V is TRBV2 and J is TRBJ2-1; TRBD2 matches at 8 bases. The CDR3 is 18 amino acids. The V gene's germline CDR1 is SNHLY and CDR2 FYNNEI. V trimming: 6 bases; J trimming: 0 bases; junction bases outside the gene matches: 13. The CDR3 loop reads CASRYSIQRGNSYNEQFF. The CDR3 DNA follows: TGTGCCAGCAGGTATTCGATCCAGCGGGGGAACTCCTACAATGAGCAGTTCTTC.

This clone came up once. J is TRBJ1-1 and V is TRBV2; D gene unclear. Germline V gives CDR1 SNHLY, CDR2 FYNNEI. V was clipped by 2 bases and J by 10 bases, with 8 bases between them. This CDR3 has 11 amino acids. The CDR3 region is CASSEYSTAFF. As DNA, the CDR3 is TGTGCCAGCAGTGAATACAGTACAGCTTTCTTT.

This chain joins TRBV2 and TRBJ1-4; D might be TRBD1 (6 bases). The V and J ends lost 6 bases and 6 bases respectively, with 14 bases between them. Looked up from germline, CDR1 is SNHLY and CDR2 is FYNNEI. CDR3 length equals 14 residues. CDR3 residues: CASSSDRWDEKLFF. The CDR3 DNA reads TGTGCCAGCAGCTCCGACAGGTGGGATGAAAAACTGTTTTTT.

For the CDR3, the DNA is TGTGCCAGCAGCTTCGACAGAGAAGCTTTCTTT. As protein: CASSFDREAFF. The rearrangement joins TRBV7-9 to TRBJ1-1; D perhaps matches TRBD1 (5 bases). Trimming stripped 3 bases from V and 8 bases from J, with 7 bases between. Germline CDR1 SEHNR, CDR2 FQNEAQ (reference sequence). The CDR3 is 11 amino acids.

The chain uses TRBV5-1 and TRBJ1-2; 9 nucleotides agree with TRBD1. Germline loops: CDR1 SGHRS, CDR2 YFSETQ. The CDR3 totals 15 residues. V dropped 1 base and J dropped 8; count of bases not matched to a gene: 9. The CDR3 spells CASSLNRDRVLGYTF. DNA for the CDR3: TGCGCCAGCAGCTTGAACCGGGACAGGGTCCTCGGCTACACCTTC.